This entry concerns a single TCR beta chain. The germline V gene encodes CDR1 SGHNT and CDR2 YENEEA. Between the trimmed V and J ends, which lost 3 bases and 8 bases, there was a span of 22 bases. The CDR3 contains 16 residues. Residents of 24 US areas, aged about 18 to 100 years, made up the participants. These data are taken from a study of blood T cell repertoires in COVID-19. Looking at the study overall: Spain, Italy and the United States supplied samples that represented acute and convalescent COVID-19. PBMCs, B-cell-depleted T cells, or T cells were the source of the cDNA or gDNA that made up the material.

In the authors' workflow: Amplifying reference gene primers gave estimates of nucleated cell counts. Profiled with immunoSEQ multiplex PCR; TCRdb holds only in-frame clones, not every one. The DNA was the basis for D and trimming; V, J and clone size are from that table. The sample contains about 140,000 clones, approximately 84% of which appear only once. The sequence derives from a man aged 40-50 years with acute COVID-19. The chain carries TRBV11-3 and TRBJ2-5; tentatively, D is TRBD2 (6 bases). Sequencing was performed on PBMCs or T cells enriched from blood (not recorded which). The CDR3 nucleotides read TGTGCCAGCAGCTTTCGCCCCCCGGGCCTGGGAGGCACCCAGTACTTC. This translates into CASSFRPPGLGGTQYF.